Listed here are 19 T cell receptor beta chains from one sample, sequenced in a study of blood T cell repertoires in COVID-19. Repertoires were generated with immunoSEQ multiplex PCR, while TCRdb's copy carries only in-frame clones and drops some. Of about 220,000 clones in the sample, around 87% were seen once. Source material: peripheral blood. Receptor source: a woman in her thirties who had recovered from COVID-19.

This clone was seen more than once but under ten times. The chain uses TRBV30 and TRBJ1-1; D ambiguous. The CDR3 has 14 amino acids. The ends were cut back, 5 bases at V and 0 bases at J, with 13 bases in the middle. Germline CDR1 reads GTSNPN; CDR2 reads SVGIG (reference sequence). The CDR3 region has the DNA TGTGCCTGGGGCCAGTACCCCTTGAACACTGAAGCTTTCTTT. Its translation: CAWGQYPLNTEAFF.

This chain uses TRBV11-2 with TRBJ1-1; D is unclear. CDR1 SGHAT and CDR2 FQNNGV come from the germline V gene. The CDR3 is made up of 11 amino acids. Trimming left V 3 bases short and J 11 bases short, with 10 bases between. CDR3 nucleotide sequence: TGTGCCAGCAGCTTGGGCGATAGGGCTTTCTTT. Translation: CASSLGDRAFF.

This chain uses TRBV5-4 with TRBJ2-7, with 10 positions matching TRBD1. The CDR3 has 13 amino acids. Germline V gene sequence: CDR1 SGHNT, CDR2 YYREEE (reference sequence). Germline trimming cut 4 bases from V and 6 bases from J; bases unmatched to any gene: 4. The chain's CDR3 is CASSHGTGVEQYF. The CDR3 bases are TGTGCCAGCAGCCACGGGACAGGGGTCGAGCAGTACTTC.

This chain joins TRBV11-2 and TRBJ2-1; D is possibly TRBD2 (6 bases). Germline CDR1 is SGHAT and CDR2 is FQNNGV. The V end was cut by 8 bases, the J end by 9 bases, with 26 bases between. This CDR3 contains 16 residues. The CDR3: CASSPPRGSYIGEQFF. The CDR3 nucleotides are TGTGCCAGCTCTCCCCCTCGGGGGAGTTACATTGGTGAGCAGTTCTTC. Looking up the rest from reference TRBV11-2 and TRBJ2-1 gives the full variable domain: EAGVAQSPRYKIIEKRQSVAFWCNPISGHATLYWYQQILGQGPKLLIQFQNNGVVDDSQLPKDRFSAERLKGVDSTLKIQPAKLEDSAVYLCASSPPRGSYIGEQFFGPGTRLTVL.

The V call is TRBV5-1, the J call TRBJ1-1; D gene unclear. The V end was cut by 0 bases, the J end by 11 bases, with 11 bases between. The CDR3 has 12 residues. Germline V gene data show CDR1 as SGHRS and CDR2 as YFSETQ. The CDR3 coding sequence is TGCGCCAGCAGCTTGGAATCTGGGGAGGCTTTCTTT. It encodes CASSLESGEAFF.

As for this clone: Other DNA sequences from this sample encode an identical CDR3 as well. The chain employs TRBV3-1 (or the pseudogene TRBV3-2) and TRBJ1-2; TRBD1 might be the D (6 bases). V shed 3 bases and J shed 0 bases, with 11 bases lying between them. Germline assignment: CDR1 LGHDT and CDR2 YNNKEL (reference sequence). The CDR3 covers 15 residues. The CDR3, as DNA: TGTGCCAGCAGCCAGTTGGACAGACCTAACTATGGCTACACCTTC. Its protein product is CASSQLDRPNYGYTF.

The CDR3 nucleotides are TGCGCCAGCAGCCAACCTCTCGTGGGACAGGTATATCCATCCAAAAATTCACCCCTCCACTTT. It yields the protein CASSQPLVGQVYPSKNSPLHF. The genes are TRBV4-1 and TRBJ1-6; 8 bases agree with TRBD1. Trimming at V came to 2 bases and at J to 7 bases, leaving 22 bases not matched to a gene. The length of the CDR3 is 21 residues. Germline V gives CDR1 MGHRA, CDR2 YSYEKL.

This chain links TRBV5-1 with TRBJ2-1; 7 nucleotides line up with TRBD2. The CDR3 totals 15 residues. CDR1 and CDR2 (germline): SGHRS, YFSETQ. V lost 4 bases and J lost 1; bases outside the gene matches: 5. CDR3 protein: CASSAGLVSYNEQFF. The CDR3 region has the DNA TGCGCCAGCAGCGCCGGACTAGTTTCCTACAATGAGCAGTTCTTC.

The CDR3 loop is CASSRGASYNEQFF. The CDR3 DNA reads as TGTGCCAGCTCCCGGGGGGCCTCCTACAATGAGCAGTTCTTC. The rearrangement joins TRBV9 to TRBJ2-1; TRBD2 is a possible D gene (7 bases). V was clipped by 7 bases and J by 0 bases, with 11 bases between them. The CDR3 is 14 residues long. In germline, CDR1 is SGDLS, CDR2 YYNGEE.

The V and J genes are TRBV11-1 and TRBJ2-3; a possible D gene is TRBD1 (5 bases). CDR3 length: 15 amino acids. V was pared by 2 bases and J by 1 base, with 10 bases between. Germline V gene sequence: CDR1 SGHAT, CDR2 FQDESV (reference sequence). This chain's CDR3 is CASSLSRVGTDTQYF. For the CDR3, the DNA is TGTGCCAGCAGCTTAAGCAGGGTTGGCACAGATACGCAGTATTTT. Drawing the rest from reference TRBV11-1 and TRBJ2-3, the complete variable domain is EAEVAQSPRYKITEKSQAVAFWCDPISGHATLYWYRQILGQGPELLVQFQDESVVDDSQLPKDRFSAERLKGVDSTLKIQPAELGDSAMYLCASSLSRVGTDTQYFGPGTRLTVL.

This clone has more than one count but fewer than ten. The genes are TRBV7-9 and TRBJ2-1; D gene unclear. The V end lost 0 bases, the J end lost 8 bases, and 11 bases lay between the germline ends. Germline V gene data show CDR1 as SEHNR and CDR2 as FQNEAQ (reference sequence). The CDR3 contains 14 residues. CDR3 coding DNA: TGTGCCAGCAGCTTAGCGAGGAGCGTAGATGAGCAGTTCTTC. This translates into CASSLARSVDEQFF.

This chain joins TRBV14 and TRBJ1-1; 11 nucleotides match TRBD1. V gave up 1 base and J gave up 1 base; unmatched junction bases: 5. Germline CDR1 SGHDN, CDR2 FVKESK. This CDR3 region has 17 residues. The CDR3 DNA is TGTGCCAGCAGCCAAGTTGGGACAGGGGGAGGGAACACTGAAGCTTTCTTT. Translating gives CASSQVGTGGGNTEAFF.

The chain joins TRBV5-1 to TRBJ2-7; 7 nucleotides line up with TRBD2. The ends lost 5 bases at V and 2 bases at J; junction bases unmatched: 7. Germline CDR1 reads SGHRS; CDR2 reads YFSETQ. The CDR3 loop spans 14 amino acids. The DNA of the CDR3 is TGCGCCAGCAGTGAACTAGCGACTACCTACGAGCAGTACTTC. This codes for CASSELATTYEQYF.

The chain combines TRBV5-6 with TRBJ1-1; 9 bases align to TRBD1. Germline CDR1 is SGHDT and CDR2 is YYEEEE. V was pared by 2 bases and J by 6 bases, with 5 bases of the junction left unmatched. This CDR3 comprises 14 residues. Here the CDR3 DNA reads TGTGCCAGCAGCTTTTACCGACAGGGGGCTGAAGCTTTCTTT. Translating gives CASSFYRQGAEAFF.

V gene TRBV6-5 combines with J gene TRBJ2-2; D unresolved. Trimming stripped 6 bases from V and 2 bases from J, with 13 bases between. The CDR3 covers 15 residues. Germline assignment: CDR1 MNHEY and CDR2 SVGAGI. The CDR3 bases are TGTGCCAGCAGGGAGACTCACCCCAACACCGGGGAGCTGTTTTTT. Its translation is CASRETHPNTGELFF.

The chain carries TRBV5-4 and TRBJ1-1, with D possibly being TRBD1 (6 bases). This CDR3 spans 16 amino acids. Germline lookup yields CDR1 SGHNT and CDR2 YYREEE (reference sequence). V was clipped by 4 bases and J by 2 bases, with 18 bases between them. In nucleotides, the CDR3 is TGTGCCAGCAGCCCAACCCCCAGGGGTGGAAACACTGAAGCTTTCTTT. It is translated as CASSPTPRGGNTEAFF. The full variable domain, in which reference TRBV5-4 and TRBJ1-1 provide the parts outside the CDR3, is ETGVTQSPTHLIKTRGQQVTLRCSSQSGHNTVSWYQQALGQGPQFIFQYYREEENGRGNFPPRFSGLQFPNYSSELNVNALELDDSALYLCASSPTPRGGNTEAFFGQGTRLTVV.

The genes are TRBV5-1 and TRBJ1-5; D possibly corresponds to TRBD1 (6 bases). The CDR3 runs to 14 residues. V was clipped by 0 bases and J by 5 bases, with 9 bases between them. Germline CDR1 is SGHRS and CDR2 is YFSETQ. The CDR3 reads CASSLGQEDQPQHF. In nucleotides, the CDR3 is TGCGCCAGCAGCTTGGGACAGGAAGATCAGCCCCAGCATTTT.

The chain recombines TRBV10-3 with TRBJ2-3; 9 nucleotides line up with TRBD2. CDR1 is ENHRY and CDR2 is SYGVKD in the germline V gene. The CDR3 extends over 16 amino acids. The J segment lost 6 bases and the V segment lost 3 bases, leaving 10 bases of the junction unmatched. DNA for the CDR3: TGTGCCATCAGTGATGTGGCTAGCGGGGCCTCTGATACGCAGTATTTT. As protein: CAISDVASGASDTQYF.

The chain employs TRBV9 and TRBJ2-2; no definite D call. The CDR3 is 14 amino acids. Trimming removed 0 bases from V and 7 bases from J, with 10 bases in between. The V gene's germline CDR1 is SGDLS and CDR2 YYNGEE. The CDR3 loop is CASSVESGHGELFF. The CDR3 bases are TGTGCCAGCAGCGTAGAATCAGGTCACGGGGAGCTGTTTTTT.